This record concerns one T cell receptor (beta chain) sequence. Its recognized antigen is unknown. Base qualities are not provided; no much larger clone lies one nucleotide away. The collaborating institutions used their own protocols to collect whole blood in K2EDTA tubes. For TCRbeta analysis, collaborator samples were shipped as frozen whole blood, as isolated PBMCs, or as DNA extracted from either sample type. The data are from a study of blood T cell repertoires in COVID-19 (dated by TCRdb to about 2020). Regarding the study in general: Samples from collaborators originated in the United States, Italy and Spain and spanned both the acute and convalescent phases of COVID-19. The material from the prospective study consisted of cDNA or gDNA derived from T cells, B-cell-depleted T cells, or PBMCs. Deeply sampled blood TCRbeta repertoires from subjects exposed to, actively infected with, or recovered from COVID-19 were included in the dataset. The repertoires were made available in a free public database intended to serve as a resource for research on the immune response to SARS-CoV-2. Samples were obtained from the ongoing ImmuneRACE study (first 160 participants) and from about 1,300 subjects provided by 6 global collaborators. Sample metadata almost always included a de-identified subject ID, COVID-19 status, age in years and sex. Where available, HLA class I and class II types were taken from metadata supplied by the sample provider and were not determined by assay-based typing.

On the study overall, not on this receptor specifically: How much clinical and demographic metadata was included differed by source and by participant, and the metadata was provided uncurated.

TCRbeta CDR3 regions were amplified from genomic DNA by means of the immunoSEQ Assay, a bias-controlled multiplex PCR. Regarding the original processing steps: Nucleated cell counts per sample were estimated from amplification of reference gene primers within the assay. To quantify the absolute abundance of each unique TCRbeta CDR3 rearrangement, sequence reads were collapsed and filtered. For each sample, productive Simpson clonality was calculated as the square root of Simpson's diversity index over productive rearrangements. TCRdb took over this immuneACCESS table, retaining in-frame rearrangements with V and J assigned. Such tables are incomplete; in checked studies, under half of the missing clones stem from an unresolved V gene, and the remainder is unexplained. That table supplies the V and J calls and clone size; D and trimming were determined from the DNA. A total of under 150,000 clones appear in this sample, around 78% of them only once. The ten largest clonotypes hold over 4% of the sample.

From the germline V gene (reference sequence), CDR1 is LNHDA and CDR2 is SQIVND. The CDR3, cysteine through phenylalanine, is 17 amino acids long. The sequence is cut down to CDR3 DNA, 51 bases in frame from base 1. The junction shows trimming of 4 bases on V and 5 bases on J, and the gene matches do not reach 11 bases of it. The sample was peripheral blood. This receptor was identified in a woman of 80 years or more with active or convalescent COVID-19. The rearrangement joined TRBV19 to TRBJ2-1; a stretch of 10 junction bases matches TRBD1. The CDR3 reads CASSNFIPGQGNNEQFF. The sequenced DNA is TGTGCCAGTAGTAACTTCATCCCGGGACAGGGGAACAATGAGCAGTTCTTC.